These 19 T cell receptor beta chains came from one sample sequenced in a study of blood T cell repertoires in COVID-19. Assay: immunoSEQ multiplex PCR; the TCRdb copy retains only in-frame clones and omits some. The sample shows 200,000 to 250,000 clones, about nine tenths of them seen only once. Material for sequencing was peripheral blood. Receptors were obtained from a man in his fifties or sixties who had recovered from COVID-19.

The chain uses TRBV15 and TRBJ2-1; D is unresolved. Germline V gives CDR1 LNHNV, CDR2 YYDKDF (reference sequence). The length of the CDR3 is 13 residues. Trimming pared 2 bases from V and 7 bases from J, leaving 9 bases between. The CDR3 spells CATSRTTENEQFF. CDR3 in DNA: TGTGCCACCAGCAGAACCACAGAAAATGAGCAGTTCTTC.

The rearrangement uses TRBV5-1 and TRBJ2-7; 12 bases agree with TRBD2. The V gene's germline CDR1 is SGHRS and CDR2 YFSETQ. The trim removed 3 bases at V and 1 base at J, leaving 2 bases unmatched. CDR3 size: 15 residues. CDR3 residues: CASSSTSGGSYEQYF. Written as DNA, the CDR3 is TGCGCCAGCAGCTCGACTAGCGGGGGATCCTACGAGCAGTACTTC.

The genes are TRBV6-5 and TRBJ2-7; TRBD2 might be the D (5 bases). This CDR3 is built from 14 residues. The V end was cut by 2 bases, the J end by 2 bases, with 10 bases between. Germline CDR1 reads MNHEY; CDR2 reads SVGAGI. CDR3 residues: CASSYIGLTYEQYF. CDR3 DNA: TGTGCCAGCAGTTACATCGGACTTACCTACGAGCAGTACTTC.

The table lists this clone with a count of one. V gene TRBV11-2 combines with J gene TRBJ1-6; 7 bases agree with TRBD1. With 5 bases clipped from V and 10 bases from J, the junction kept 17 bases outside the gene matches. The CDR3 length is 17 residues. Germline V CDR1 and CDR2: SGHAT, FQNNGV. The CDR3: CASSQGVVAGTSSPLHF. The CDR3 coding sequence is TGTGCCAGCAGCCAGGGGGTCGTTGCAGGGACGAGCTCACCCCTCCACTTT.

J is TRBJ2-2 and V is TRBV20-1; tentatively, D is TRBD1 (6 bases). The CDR3 runs to 16 residues. The V gene lost 3 bases and the J gene lost 0 bases, with 14 bases spanning the gap. The V gene's germline CDR1 is DFQATT and CDR2 SNEGSKA (reference sequence). The CDR3 nucleotides read TGCAGTGCTAGTCACAGGGCGGCCCCGAACACCGGGGAGCTGTTTTTT. Protein sequence: CSASHRAAPNTGELFF.

The V gene is TRBV5-6, the J gene TRBJ1-2; a possible D gene is TRBD1 (5 bases). Trimming pared 5 bases from V and 4 bases from J, leaving 18 bases between. The length of the CDR3 is 15 residues. The germline V gene has CDR1 SGHDT and CDR2 YYEEEE. CDR3 sequence: CASRPGTWGGYGYTF. DNA of the CDR3: TGTGCCAGCAGACCTGGGACCTGGGGGGGCTATGGCTACACCTTC.

The CDR3 reads CASSLESRVWETQYF. Here the CDR3 DNA reads TGTGCCAGCAGCTTAGAGTCCCGGGTTTGGGAGACCCAGTACTTC. V gene TRBV7-2 combines with J gene TRBJ2-5; D is undetermined. V lost 1 base to trimming and J lost 5 bases, with 14 bases between them. CDR1 is SGHTA, CDR2 FQGNSA, per germline. There are 15 residues in the CDR3.

This clone was recorded only once. The chain employs TRBV29-1 and TRBJ1-2; 12 positions match TRBD1. The CDR3 has 14 residues. Germline values: CDR1 SQVTM, CDR2 ANQGSEA. The trim removed 4 bases at V and 6 bases at J, leaving 6 bases unmatched. In DNA form, the CDR3 reads TGCAGCGTTGGAGGGGACAGGGGGCTTCATGGCTACACCTTC. Translating it yields CSVGGDRGLHGYTF. The entire variable domain, with the rest obtained from reference TRBV29-1 and TRBJ1-2, is as follows: SAVISQKPSRDICQRGTSLTIQCQVDSQVTMMFWYRQQPGQSLTLIATANQGSEATYESGFVIDKFPISRPNLTFSTLTVSNMSPEDSSIYLCSVGGDRGLHGYTFGSGTRLTVV.

This clone appeared a few times. The genes are TRBV4-1 and TRBJ1-4, with TRBD1 identical over 7 bases. The CDR3 contains 14 residues. Germline V gives CDR1 MGHRA, CDR2 YSYEKL. Trimming took 5 bases from V and 3 from J; bases not matched to a gene: 3. The CDR3 DNA reads as TGCGCCAGCAGCAAGGGGGCGTCTAATGAAAAACTGTTTTTT. Its translation is CASSKGASNEKLFF.

The V and J genes are TRBV7-3 and TRBJ2-5; 12 nucleotides agree with TRBD2. Germline CDR1 is SGHTA and CDR2 is FQGTGA. The V gene end was trimmed by 5 bases and the J gene end by 2 bases; junction bases not matched to a gene: 6. The CDR3 is 16 residues long. The CDR3 DNA is TGTGCCAGCAGCACCCGGACTAGCGGGGTGCAAGAGACCCAGTACTTC. Protein: CASSTRTSGVQETQYF.

The chain links TRBV3-1 (or the pseudogene TRBV3-2) to TRBJ1-3; no clear D. CDR1 is LGHDT, CDR2 YNNKEL, per germline (reference sequence). V was shortened by 4 bases and J by 2 bases, with 15 bases between the two germline ends. The CDR3 covers 16 residues. The CDR3 is CASSLSGVNPGNTIYF. DNA of the CDR3: TGTGCCAGCAGCCTAAGCGGGGTTAACCCTGGAAACACCATATATTTT.

The chain is built from TRBV10-3 and TRBJ2-1; 10 positions match TRBD2. Germline V gives CDR1 ENHRY, CDR2 SYGVKD. After removal of 10 bases from V and 2 bases from J, the junction contained 8 bases not matched to a gene. There are 15 residues in the CDR3. CDR3 amino acids: CATMGTSGAYNEQFF. DNA of the CDR3: TGTGCCACCATGGGTACTAGCGGGGCCTACAATGAGCAGTTCTTC.

The chain has TRBV6-5 and TRBJ2-7; 9 bases agree with TRBD2. Germline V gene data show CDR1 as MNHEY and CDR2 as SVGAGI. CDR3 length: 13 residues. V shed 5 bases and J 4 bases; nucleotides not matched to a gene: 3. CDR3 amino acids: CASSPLAGYEQYF. In DNA, the CDR3 is TGTGCCAGCAGTCCTCTAGCGGGGTACGAGCAGTACTTC.

This clone appeared many times. The chain recombines TRBV11-2 with TRBJ1-2; 8 nucleotides line up with TRBD1. The germline V gene encodes CDR1 SGHAT and CDR2 FQNNGV. This CDR3 has 13 residues. The J segment lost 8 bases and the V segment lost 6 bases, leaving 8 bases of the junction unmatched. CDR3 sequence: CASSPDRGAGYTF. CDR3 bases: TGTGCCAGCAGTCCCGACAGGGGCGCAGGCTACACCTTC.

V is TRBV5-4 and J is TRBJ1-1, with 7 bases aligning to TRBD1. Unmatched junction bases numbered 5, after V lost 5 bases and J lost 1 base. The CDR3 is made up of 14 amino acids. Per the germline V gene, CDR1 is SGHNT and CDR2 is YYREEE (reference sequence). Here the CDR3 reads CASRRTGENTEAFF. The CDR3 bases are TGTGCCAGCAGACGGACAGGAGAGAACACTGAAGCTTTCTTT.

A remark on this clone: At one end, the junction sequence differs from germline, possibly due to a read error. The chain links TRBV24-1 to TRBJ2-5, with 15 positions matching TRBD2. Germline V lookup: CDR1 KGHDR, CDR2 SFDVKD. The CDR3 has 16 residues. The CDR3: CATSGTSGRTRETQYF. For the CDR3, the DNA is TGTGCCACGAGTGGGACTAGCGGGAGGACTAGGGAGACCCAGTACTTC.

The chain recombines TRBV6-5 with TRBJ1-2; 9 positions match TRBD1. The germline CDR1 and CDR2 sequences are MNHEY and SVGAGI. V shed 6 bases, J shed 2 bases, and the junction held 4 bases outside the gene matches. The CDR3 totals 14 residues. CDR3 coding DNA: TGTGCCAGCAGCCGGGACAGGGCGAACTATGGCTACACCTTC. Amino acids: CASSRDRANYGYTF.

The chain combines TRBV4-1 with TRBJ2-7, with a possible D match to TRBD2 (6 bases). Germline loops: CDR1 MGHRA, CDR2 YSYEKL. This CDR3 has 14 residues. The ends were cut back, 3 bases at V and 4 bases at J, with 13 bases in the middle. The CDR3 is CASSHSGSGYEQYF. CDR3 in DNA: TGCGCCAGCAGCCATTCCGGGAGTGGGTACGAGCAGTACTTC.

The rearrangement links TRBV5-1 to TRBJ1-1; tentatively, D is TRBD1 (6 bases). Germline CDR1 is SGHRS and CDR2 is YFSETQ. CDR3 length: 13 amino acids. V was trimmed by 3 bases and J by 4 bases, leaving 10 bases between them. CDR3 in DNA: TGCGCCAGCAGCTCCAGACAGGCCACTGAAGCTTTCTTT. Protein product: CASSSRQATEAFF.